Below, 16 T cell receptor beta chains from the same sample are listed, as sequenced in a study of T cell clones after liver transplantation. TCRdb's table, derived via immunoSEQ multiplex PCR, lists solely in-frame clones and lacks some. The sample lists about 68,000 clones; approximately 92% were seen once. The starting material was CD4+ T cells from blood, obtained nearly 26 months after liver transplant. The receptor source for this set is a human patient who received a liver transplant. Among the T cells, some may be from the graft donor.

The J gene is TRBJ1-5, the V gene TRBV7-2; D is uncertain. V gave up 2 bases and J gave up 1 base, with 6 bases separating them. Germline CDR1 reads SGHTA; CDR2 reads FQGNSA. The CDR3 extends over 14 amino acids. CDR3 nucleotides: TGTGCCAGCAGCTTAACCGGGAGCAATCAGCCCCAGCATTTT. This encodes CASSLTGSNQPQHF.

The chain couples TRBV19 to TRBJ2-1, with TRBD1 as a possible D gene (6 bases). Germline lookup yields CDR1 LNHDA and CDR2 SQIVND (reference sequence). The CDR3 loop spans 15 amino acids. The ends were cut back, 5 bases at V and 4 bases at J, with 15 bases in the middle. The CDR3 protein is CASSRQAGAYNEQFF. DNA for the CDR3: TGTGCCAGTAGTCGACAGGCCGGGGCTTACAATGAGCAGTTCTTC. Full variable domain (outside the CDR3, taken from reference TRBV19 and TRBJ2-1): DGGITQSPKYLFRKEGQNVTLSCEQNLNHDAMYWYRQDPGQGLRLIYYSQIVNDFQKGDIAEGYSVSREKKESFPLTVTSAQKNPTAFYLCASSRQAGAYNEQFFGPGTRLTVL.

The rearrangement links TRBV5-8 to TRBJ1-5; TRBD1 aligns across 9 bases. V gave up 4 bases and J gave up 6 bases; unmatched junction bases: 5. The CDR3 length is 14 residues. Germline V gene lookup returns CDR1 SGHTS and CDR2 YDEGEE. CDR3 sequence: CASSPGTGSQPQHF. The CDR3 DNA follows: TGTGCCAGCAGCCCCGGGACAGGGTCTCAGCCCCAGCATTTT. Complete variable domain (other parts from reference TRBV5-8 and TRBJ1-5): EAGVTQSPTHLIKTRGQQATLRCSPISGHTSVYWYQQALGLGLQFLLWYDEGEERNRGNFPPRFSGRQFPNYSSELNVNALELEDSALYLCASSPGTGSQPQHFGDGTRLSIL.

V and J are TRBV11-2 and TRBJ1-1; D is possibly TRBD1 (6 bases). The CDR3 has 14 residues. CDR1 SGHAT and CDR2 FQNNGV come from the germline V gene. V lost 3 bases and J 7 bases, leaving 15 bases between the germline ends. This CDR3 is CASSFRGGEGEAFF. The CDR3 bases are TGTGCCAGCAGCTTTAGAGGGGGAGAAGGTGAAGCTTTCTTT.

CDR3 loop: CASSLHRTGRWQETQYF. The CDR3 region has the DNA TGTGCCAGCAGTTTACACAGGACAGGAAGGTGGCAAGAGACCCAGTACTTC. The V and J genes are TRBV27 and TRBJ2-5; 7 bases are shared with TRBD1. CDR1 and CDR2 (germline): MNHEY, SMNVEV (reference sequence). V dropped 2 bases and J dropped 2; count of bases not matched to a gene: 11. The CDR3 runs to 17 residues.

The genes are TRBV4-1 and TRBJ1-1; D possibly corresponds to TRBD1 (5 bases). Trimming took off 1 base at V and 6 bases at J, with 12 bases between the two ends. Germline V CDR1 and CDR2: MGHRA, YSYEKL. The CDR3 runs 14 residues. The CDR3 coding sequence is TGCGCCAGCAGCCAAGTGGGGCGGGGTTCTGAAGCTTTCTTT. As protein: CASSQVGRGSEAFF.

The CDR3, as DNA: TGCGCCAGCAGCTTGGGTCAGTGGGACACTGAAGCTTTCTTT. Protein sequence: CASSLGQWDTEAFF. This rearrangement joins TRBV5-1 to TRBJ1-1, with D uncertain. Trimming pared 0 bases from V and 3 bases from J, leaving 9 bases between. From germline, CDR1 is SGHRS and CDR2 YFSETQ. The CDR3 consists of 14 residues.

J is TRBJ1-2 and V is TRBV6-1; D gene uncertain. This CDR3 spans 13 amino acids. Deletions cut 6 bases from V and 4 bases from J, with 12 bases between. The germline V gene has CDR1 MNHNS and CDR2 SASEGT. The CDR3 here is CASSQLLSYGYTF. The DNA of the CDR3 is TGTGCCAGCAGCCAACTTTTGAGCTATGGCTACACCTTC.

The chain joins TRBV18 to TRBJ2-7, with 7 nucleotides matching TRBD1. V trimming: 4 bases; J trimming: 6 bases; junction bases outside the gene matches: 12. Germline V gives CDR1 KGHSH, CDR2 LQKENI. The CDR3 is 15 amino acids. CDR3 in DNA: TGTGCCAGCTCACGACAGGGTCTAGAGGCTGGCGAGCAGTACTTC. Its translation is CASSRQGLEAGEQYF.

This clone was picked up one time. The chain combines TRBV7-8 with TRBJ2-7; 7 bases map to TRBD1. The CDR3 consists of 13 residues. Germline loops: CDR1 SGHVS, CDR2 FQNEAQ. V was clipped by 4 bases and J by 5 bases; unmatched bases: 5. The CDR3 region is CASSSLGGHEQYF. The CDR3 region has the DNA TGTGCCAGCAGCTCCCTAGGGGGCCACGAGCAGTACTTC.

V gene TRBV7-6 combines with J gene TRBJ1-4, with D perhaps TRBD1 (6 bases). CDR3 length: 15 amino acids. Germline CDR1 and CDR2: SGHVS and FNYEAQ. Trimming stripped 4 bases from V and 3 bases from J, with 12 bases between. Written as DNA, the CDR3 is TGTGCCAGCAGCTCGGAGGGGGGTCCTAATGAAAAACTGTTTTTT. Its protein is CASSSEGGPNEKLFF.

This chain connects TRBV5-1 to TRBJ1-2; possibly TRBD1 for D (6 bases). Trimming stripped 4 bases from V and 2 bases from J, with 12 bases between. From germline, CDR1 is SGHRS and CDR2 YFSETQ. CDR3 length: 14 residues. Here the CDR3 DNA reads TGCGCCAGCAGCCCCGACAGGAGAAACTATGGCTACACCTTC. This translates into CASSPDRRNYGYTF.

This sequence joins TRBV7-8 and TRBJ2-1; tentative D call: TRBD2 (6 bases). CDR3 length: 15 residues. CDR1 and CDR2 from the germline V gene are SGHVS and FQNEAQ. V dropped 1 base and J dropped 3 bases, with 10 bases sitting between them. CDR3 in DNA: TGTGCCAGCAGCTTAGTTAGCGGAGACTACAATGAGCAGTTCTTC. It is translated as CASSLVSGDYNEQFF.

The rearrangement uses TRBV30 and TRBJ2-5, with 9 positions matching TRBD1. J gave up 5 bases and V 0 bases, and 7 bases lay outside the gene matches. Germline values: CDR1 GTSNPN, CDR2 SVGIG (reference sequence). The CDR3 is 15 amino acids. CDR3 amino acids: CAWSVRTGVWETQYF. The CDR3, as DNA: TGTGCCTGGAGTGTAAGGACAGGGGTGTGGGAGACCCAGTACTTC.

The chain combines TRBV2 with TRBJ2-1, with unresolved D. Germline V gives CDR1 SNHLY, CDR2 FYNNEI. The V end was cut by 2 bases, the J end by 8 bases, with 4 bases between. The CDR3 is made up of 11 amino acids. Here the CDR3 reads CASSERDEQFF. The DNA for the CDR3 is TGTGCCAGCAGTGAACGGGATGAGCAGTTCTTC.

This chain connects TRBV11-2 to TRBJ2-7; unclear D gene. Trimming pared 5 bases from V and 3 bases from J, leaving 5 bases between. Germline assignment: CDR1 SGHAT and CDR2 FQNNGV. This CDR3 is built from 11 residues. As DNA, the CDR3 is TGTGCCAGCAGCCTCAACTACGAGCAGTACTTC. Amino acids: CASSLNYEQYF. The full variable domain, with the rest looked up from reference TRBV11-2 and TRBJ2-7, is EAGVAQSPRYKIIEKRQSVAFWCNPISGHATLYWYQQILGQGPKLLIQFQNNGVVDDSQLPKDRFSAERLKGVDSTLKIQPAKLEDSAVYLCASSLNYEQYFGPGTRLTVT.